This T cell receptor beta chain emerged from a study of technical replicates of blood from a few donors. Sequencing used immunoSEQ multiplex PCR; TCRdb keeps in-frame clones, though not all of them. The sample holds tens of thousands of clones, around nine tenths seen once. The V gene's germline CDR1 is LNHDA and CDR2 SQIVND (reference sequence). V lost 1 base, J lost 6 bases, and 5 bases stayed unmatched. The CDR3 extends over 15 amino acids. The V call is TRBV19, the J call TRBJ1-4, with 7 bases matching TRBD1. The sequence was collected from a human donor in good health. Some clones in this sample may be carry-over from other donors' samples. Sequencing was done on a sample of PBMCs. The CDR3: CASSIVGQGDEKLFF. Here the CDR3 DNA reads TGTGCCAGTAGTATAGTCGGCCAGGGGGATGAAAAACTGTTTTTT.